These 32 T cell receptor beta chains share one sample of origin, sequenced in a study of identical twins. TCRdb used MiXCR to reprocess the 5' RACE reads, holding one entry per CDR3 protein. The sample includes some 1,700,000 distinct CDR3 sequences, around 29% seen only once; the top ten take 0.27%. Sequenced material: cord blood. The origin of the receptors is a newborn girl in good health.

The CDR3 spells CASSFGGRANQNIQYF. The DNA for the CDR3 is TGTGCCAGCAGCTTCGGCGGGAGGGCCAACCAAAACATTCAGTACTTC. The chain combines TRBV7-2 with TRBJ2-4; 9 nucleotides match TRBD2. V lost 3 bases, J lost 5 bases, and 8 bases stayed unmatched. CDR1 and CDR2 (germline): SGHTA, FQGNSA. There are 16 residues in the CDR3.

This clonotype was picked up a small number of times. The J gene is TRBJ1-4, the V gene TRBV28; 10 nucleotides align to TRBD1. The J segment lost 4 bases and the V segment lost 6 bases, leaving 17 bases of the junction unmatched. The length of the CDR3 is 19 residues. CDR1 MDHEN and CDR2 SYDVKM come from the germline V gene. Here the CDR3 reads CASSLDRGRVWDINEKLFF. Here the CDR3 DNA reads TGTGCCAGCAGCCTAGACAGGGGGCGCGTGTGGGATATTAATGAAAAACTGTTTTTT.

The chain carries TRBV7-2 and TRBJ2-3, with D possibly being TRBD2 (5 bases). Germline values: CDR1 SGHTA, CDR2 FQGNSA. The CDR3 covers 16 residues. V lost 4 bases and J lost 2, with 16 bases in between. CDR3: CASSSQGLRNTDTQYF. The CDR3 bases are TGTGCCAGCAGCTCACAAGGACTCCGAAACACAGATACGCAGTATTTT.

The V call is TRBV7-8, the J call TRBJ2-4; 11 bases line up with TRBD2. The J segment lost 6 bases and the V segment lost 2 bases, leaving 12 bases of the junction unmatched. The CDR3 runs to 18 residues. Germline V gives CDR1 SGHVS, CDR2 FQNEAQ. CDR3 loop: CASSLSRLAGLGRNIQYF. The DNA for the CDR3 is TGTGCCAGCAGCTTATCCCGACTAGCGGGGCTCGGGCGAAACATTCAGTACTTC.

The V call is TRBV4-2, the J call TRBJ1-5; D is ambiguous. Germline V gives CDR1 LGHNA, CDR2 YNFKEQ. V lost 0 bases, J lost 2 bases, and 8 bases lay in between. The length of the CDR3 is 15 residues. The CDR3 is CASSQEYRGNQPQHF. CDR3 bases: TGTGCCAGCAGCCAAGAGTATAGGGGCAATCAGCCCCAGCATTTT.

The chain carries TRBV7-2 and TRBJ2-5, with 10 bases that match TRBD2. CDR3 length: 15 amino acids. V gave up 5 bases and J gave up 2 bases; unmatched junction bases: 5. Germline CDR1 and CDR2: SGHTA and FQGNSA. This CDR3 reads CASSQSGLAQETQYF. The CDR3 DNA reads TGTGCCAGCAGCCAGTCGGGACTAGCGCAAGAGACCCAGTACTTC.

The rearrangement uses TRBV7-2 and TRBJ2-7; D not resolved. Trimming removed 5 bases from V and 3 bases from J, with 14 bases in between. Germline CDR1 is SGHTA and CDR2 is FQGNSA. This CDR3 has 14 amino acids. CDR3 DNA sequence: TGTGCCAGCAGCCTTCTCCAGGTAGTCTACGAGCAGTACTTC. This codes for CASSLLQVVYEQYF.

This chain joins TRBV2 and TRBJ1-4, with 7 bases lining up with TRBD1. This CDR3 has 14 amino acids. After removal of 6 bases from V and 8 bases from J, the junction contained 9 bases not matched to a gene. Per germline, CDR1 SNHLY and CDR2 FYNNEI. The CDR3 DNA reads TGTGCCAGCAGAACGACAGGGAGGGGGGAAAAACTGTTTTTT. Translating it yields CASRTTGRGEKLFF.

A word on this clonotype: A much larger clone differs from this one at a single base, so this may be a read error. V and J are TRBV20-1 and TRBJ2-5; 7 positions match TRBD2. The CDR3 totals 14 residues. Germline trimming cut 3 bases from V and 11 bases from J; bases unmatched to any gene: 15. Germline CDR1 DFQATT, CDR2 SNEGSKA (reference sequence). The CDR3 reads CSASLPAGLDGQYF. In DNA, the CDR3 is TGCAGTGCTAGTCTTCCAGCGGGGCTCGACGGGCAGTACTTC.

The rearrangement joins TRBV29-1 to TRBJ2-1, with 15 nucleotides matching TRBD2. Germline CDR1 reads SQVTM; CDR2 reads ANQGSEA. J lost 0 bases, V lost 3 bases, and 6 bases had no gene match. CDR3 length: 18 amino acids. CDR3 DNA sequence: TGCAGCGTTGATCTGGGACTAGCGGGAGGACTCTCCTACAATGAGCAGTTCTTC. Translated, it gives CSVDLGLAGGLSYNEQFF.

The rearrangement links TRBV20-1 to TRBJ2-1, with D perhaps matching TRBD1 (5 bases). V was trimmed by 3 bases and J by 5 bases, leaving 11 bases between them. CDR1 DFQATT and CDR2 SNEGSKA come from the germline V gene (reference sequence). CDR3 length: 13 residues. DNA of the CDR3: TGCAGTGCTAGCCCCGGACACAACAATGAGCAGTTCTTC. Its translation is CSASPGHNNEQFF.

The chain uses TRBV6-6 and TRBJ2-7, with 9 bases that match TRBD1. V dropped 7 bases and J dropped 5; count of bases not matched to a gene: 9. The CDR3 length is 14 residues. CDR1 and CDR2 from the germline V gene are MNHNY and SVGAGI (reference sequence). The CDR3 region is CASTTTDRGHEQYF. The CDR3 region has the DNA TGTGCCAGCACCACCACGGACAGGGGACACGAGCAGTACTTC.

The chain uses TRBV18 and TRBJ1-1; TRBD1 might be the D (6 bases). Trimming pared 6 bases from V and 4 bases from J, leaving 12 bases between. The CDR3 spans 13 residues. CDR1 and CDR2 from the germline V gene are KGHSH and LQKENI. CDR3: CASSPDRSTEAFF. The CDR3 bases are TGTGCCAGCTCCCCAGACAGGAGCACTGAAGCTTTCTTT.

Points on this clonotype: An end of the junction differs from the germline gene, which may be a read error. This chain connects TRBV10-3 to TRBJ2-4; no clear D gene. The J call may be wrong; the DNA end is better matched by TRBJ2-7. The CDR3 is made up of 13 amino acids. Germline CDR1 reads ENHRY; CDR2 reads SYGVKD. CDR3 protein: CVISESGLDEQYF. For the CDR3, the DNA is TGTGTCATCAGTGAGTCGGGTCTGGACGAGCAGTACTTC.

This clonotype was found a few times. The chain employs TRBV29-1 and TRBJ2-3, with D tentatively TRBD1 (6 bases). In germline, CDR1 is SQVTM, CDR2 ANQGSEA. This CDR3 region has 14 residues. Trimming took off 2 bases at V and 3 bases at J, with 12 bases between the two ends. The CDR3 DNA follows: TGCAGCGTTGAAAGCGGACAGTTAACAGATACGCAGTATTTT. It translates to CSVESGQLTDTQYF.

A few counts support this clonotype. The CDR3 DNA follows: TGTGCCAGCAGTTGGAAGACTAGCGGGACAGATGAGCAGTTCTTC. Its protein is CASSWKTSGTDEQFF. This chain joins TRBV12-3 or TRBV12-4 and TRBJ2-1, with 11 bases that match TRBD2. The CDR3 length is 15 residues. V was clipped by 4 bases and J by 8 bases; unmatched bases: 7.

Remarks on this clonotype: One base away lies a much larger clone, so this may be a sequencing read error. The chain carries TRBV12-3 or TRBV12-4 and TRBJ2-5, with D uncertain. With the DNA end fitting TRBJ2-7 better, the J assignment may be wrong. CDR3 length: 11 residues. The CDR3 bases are TGTGCCAGCAGCAAATCCTGCGAGCAGTACTTC. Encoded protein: CASSKSCEQYF.

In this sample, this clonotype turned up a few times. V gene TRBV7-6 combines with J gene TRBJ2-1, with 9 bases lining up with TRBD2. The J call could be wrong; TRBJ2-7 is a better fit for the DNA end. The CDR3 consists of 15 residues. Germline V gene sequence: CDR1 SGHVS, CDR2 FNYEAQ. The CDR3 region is CASSFSGGSYNEQYF. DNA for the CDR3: TGTGCCAGCAGTTTCAGCGGGGGGTCTTACAATGAGCAGTACTTC.

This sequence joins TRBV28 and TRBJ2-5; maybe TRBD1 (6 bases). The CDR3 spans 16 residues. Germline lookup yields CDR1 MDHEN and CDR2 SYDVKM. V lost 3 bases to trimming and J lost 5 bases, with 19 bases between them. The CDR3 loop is CASSFWQGSRGETQYF. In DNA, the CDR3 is TGTGCCAGCAGTTTTTGGCAGGGGAGCCGAGGGGAGACCCAGTACTTC.

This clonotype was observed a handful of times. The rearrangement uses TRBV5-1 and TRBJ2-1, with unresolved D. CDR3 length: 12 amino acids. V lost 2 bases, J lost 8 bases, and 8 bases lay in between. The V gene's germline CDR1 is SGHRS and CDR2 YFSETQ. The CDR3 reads CASSFSLHEQFF. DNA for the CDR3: TGCGCCAGCAGCTTTTCACTGCATGAGCAGTTCTTC.

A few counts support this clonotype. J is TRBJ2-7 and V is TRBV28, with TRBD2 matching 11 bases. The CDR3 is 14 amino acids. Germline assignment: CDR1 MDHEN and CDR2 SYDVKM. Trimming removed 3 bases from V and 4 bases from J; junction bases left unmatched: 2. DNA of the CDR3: TGTGCCAGCAGTTTTAGCGGGAGGGTGTACGAGCAGTACTTC. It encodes CASSFSGRVYEQYF.

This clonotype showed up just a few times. The CDR3 protein is CSARSRGQINYGYTF. In DNA, the CDR3 is TGCAGTGCTAGATCCAGGGGCCAAATTAACTATGGCTACACCTTC. The V and J genes are TRBV20-1 and TRBJ1-2; D perhaps matches TRBD1 (6 bases). V gave up 2 bases and J gave up 1 base, with 14 bases separating them. The germline V gene has CDR1 DFQATT and CDR2 SNEGSKA (reference sequence). There are 15 residues in the CDR3.

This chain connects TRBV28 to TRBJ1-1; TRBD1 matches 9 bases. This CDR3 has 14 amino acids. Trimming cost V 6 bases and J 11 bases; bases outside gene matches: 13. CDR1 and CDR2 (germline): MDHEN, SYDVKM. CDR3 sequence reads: CASRVPGQGLRAFF. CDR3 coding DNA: TGTGCCAGCAGGGTCCCGGGACAGGGCCTTAGGGCTTTCTTT.

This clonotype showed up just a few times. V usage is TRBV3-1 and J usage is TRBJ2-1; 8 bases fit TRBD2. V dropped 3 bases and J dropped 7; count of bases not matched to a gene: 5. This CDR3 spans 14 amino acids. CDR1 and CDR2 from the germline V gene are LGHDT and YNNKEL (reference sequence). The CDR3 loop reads CASSHSGTSNEQFF. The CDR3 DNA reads TGTGCCAGCAGCCATTCCGGGACTAGTAATGAGCAGTTCTTC.

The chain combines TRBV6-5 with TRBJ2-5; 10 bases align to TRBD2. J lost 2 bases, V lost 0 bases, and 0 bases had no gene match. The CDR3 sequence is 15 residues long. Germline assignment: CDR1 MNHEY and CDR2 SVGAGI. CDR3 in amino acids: CASSYSAGGQETQYF. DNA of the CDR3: TGTGCCAGCAGTTACTCAGCGGGAGGGCAAGAGACCCAGTACTTC.

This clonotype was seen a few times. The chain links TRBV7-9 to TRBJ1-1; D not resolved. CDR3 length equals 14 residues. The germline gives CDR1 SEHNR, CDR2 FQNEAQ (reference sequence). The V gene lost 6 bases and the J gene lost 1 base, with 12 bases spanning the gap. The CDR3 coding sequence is TGTGCCAGCAGGACCTATACGGAGAACACTGAAGCTTTCTTT. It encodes CASRTYTENTEAFF.

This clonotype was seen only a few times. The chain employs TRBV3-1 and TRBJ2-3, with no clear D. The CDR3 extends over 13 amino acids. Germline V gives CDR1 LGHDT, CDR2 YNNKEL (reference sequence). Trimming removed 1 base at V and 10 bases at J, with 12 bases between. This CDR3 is CASSQVRSIAQYF. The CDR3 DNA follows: TGTGCCAGCAGCCAAGTTAGGAGTATCGCGCAGTATTTT.

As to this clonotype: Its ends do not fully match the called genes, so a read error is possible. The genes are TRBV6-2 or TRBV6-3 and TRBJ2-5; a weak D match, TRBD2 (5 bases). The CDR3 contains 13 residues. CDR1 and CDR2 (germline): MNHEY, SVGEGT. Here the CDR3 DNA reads TGTGCCAGCGGTTATTACGGGGAGAGAACCCAGTACTTC. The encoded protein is CASGYYGERTQYF.

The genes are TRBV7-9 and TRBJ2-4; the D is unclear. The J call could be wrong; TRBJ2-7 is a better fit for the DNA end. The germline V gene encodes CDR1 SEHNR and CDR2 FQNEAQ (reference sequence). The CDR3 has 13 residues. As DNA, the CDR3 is TGTGCCAGCAGCTACTTCGGCGGCAGCGAGCAGTACTTC. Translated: CASSYFGGSEQYF.

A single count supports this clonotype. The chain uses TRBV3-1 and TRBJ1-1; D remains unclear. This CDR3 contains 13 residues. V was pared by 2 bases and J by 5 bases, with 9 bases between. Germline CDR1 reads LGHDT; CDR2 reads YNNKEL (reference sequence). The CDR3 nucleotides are TGTGCCAGCAGCCAACGGGTCCGAACTGAAGCTTTCTTT. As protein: CASSQRVRTEAFF.

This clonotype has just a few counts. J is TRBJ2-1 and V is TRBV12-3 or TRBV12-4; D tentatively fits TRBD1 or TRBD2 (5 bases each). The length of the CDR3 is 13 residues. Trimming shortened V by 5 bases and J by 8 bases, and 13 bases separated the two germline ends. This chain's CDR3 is CASSPGATYEQFF. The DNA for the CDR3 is TGTGCCAGCAGTCCCGGGGCCACGTATGAGCAGTTCTTC.

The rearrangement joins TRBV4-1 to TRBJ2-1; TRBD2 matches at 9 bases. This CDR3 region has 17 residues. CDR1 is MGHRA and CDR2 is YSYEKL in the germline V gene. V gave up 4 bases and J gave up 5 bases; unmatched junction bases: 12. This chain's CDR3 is CASSRRSLAGEDNEQFF. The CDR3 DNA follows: TGCGCCAGCAGCCGACGGTCCTTAGCGGGAGAGGACAATGAGCAGTTCTTC.